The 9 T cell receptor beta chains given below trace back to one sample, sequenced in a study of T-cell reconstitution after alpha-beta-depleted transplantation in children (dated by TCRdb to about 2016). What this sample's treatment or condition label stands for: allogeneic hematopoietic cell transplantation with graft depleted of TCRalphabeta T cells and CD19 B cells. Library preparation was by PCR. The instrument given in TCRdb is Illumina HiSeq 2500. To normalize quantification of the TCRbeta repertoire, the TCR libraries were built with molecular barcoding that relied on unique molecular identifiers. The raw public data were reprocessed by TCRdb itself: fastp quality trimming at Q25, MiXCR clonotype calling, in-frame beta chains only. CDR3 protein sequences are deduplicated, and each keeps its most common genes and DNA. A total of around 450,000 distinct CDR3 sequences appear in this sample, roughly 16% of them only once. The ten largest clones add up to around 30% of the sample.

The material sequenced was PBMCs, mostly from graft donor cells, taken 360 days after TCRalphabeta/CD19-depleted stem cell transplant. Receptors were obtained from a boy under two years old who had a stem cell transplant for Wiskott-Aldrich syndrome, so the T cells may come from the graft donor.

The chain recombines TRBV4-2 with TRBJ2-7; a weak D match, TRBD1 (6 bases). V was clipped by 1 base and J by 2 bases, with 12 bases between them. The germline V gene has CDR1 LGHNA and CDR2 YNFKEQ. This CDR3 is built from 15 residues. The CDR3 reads CASSQASGATYEQYF. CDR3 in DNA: TGTGCCAGCAGCCAAGCGTCAGGGGCCACCTACGAGCAGTACTTC.

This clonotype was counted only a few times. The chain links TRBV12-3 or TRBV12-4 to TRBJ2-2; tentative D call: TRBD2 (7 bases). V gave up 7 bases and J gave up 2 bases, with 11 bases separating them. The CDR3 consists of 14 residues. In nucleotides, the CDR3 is TGTGCCAGCAACCGGGGGGCCAACACCGGGGAGCTGTTTTTT. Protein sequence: CASNRGANTGELFF.

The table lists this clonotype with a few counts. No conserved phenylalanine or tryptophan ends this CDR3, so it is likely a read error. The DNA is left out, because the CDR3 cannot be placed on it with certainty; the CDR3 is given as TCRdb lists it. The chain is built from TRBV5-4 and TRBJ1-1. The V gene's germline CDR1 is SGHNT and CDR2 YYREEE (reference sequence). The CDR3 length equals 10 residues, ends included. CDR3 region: CASSLARARD.

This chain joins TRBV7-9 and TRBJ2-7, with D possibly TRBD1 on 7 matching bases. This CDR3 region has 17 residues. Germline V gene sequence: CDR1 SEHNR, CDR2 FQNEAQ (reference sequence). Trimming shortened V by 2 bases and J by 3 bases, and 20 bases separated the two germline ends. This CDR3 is CASSLPDTQGGVYEQYF. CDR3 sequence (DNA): TGTGCCAGCAGCTTACCCGACACTCAGGGGGGCGTCTACGAGCAGTACTTC.

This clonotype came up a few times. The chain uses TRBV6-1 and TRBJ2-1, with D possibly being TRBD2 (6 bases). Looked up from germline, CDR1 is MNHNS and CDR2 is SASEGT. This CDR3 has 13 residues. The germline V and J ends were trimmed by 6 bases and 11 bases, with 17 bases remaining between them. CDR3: CASRIGAAGQQFF. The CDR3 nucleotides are TGTGCCAGCAGAATCGGGGCCGCGGGACAGCAGTTCTTC.

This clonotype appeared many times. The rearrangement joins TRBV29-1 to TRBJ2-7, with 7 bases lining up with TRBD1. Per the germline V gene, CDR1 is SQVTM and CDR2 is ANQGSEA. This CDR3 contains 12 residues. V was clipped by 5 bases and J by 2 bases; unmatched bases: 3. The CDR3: CSVRTGAYEQYF. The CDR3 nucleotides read TGCAGCGTTAGGACAGGAGCCTACGAGCAGTACTTC.

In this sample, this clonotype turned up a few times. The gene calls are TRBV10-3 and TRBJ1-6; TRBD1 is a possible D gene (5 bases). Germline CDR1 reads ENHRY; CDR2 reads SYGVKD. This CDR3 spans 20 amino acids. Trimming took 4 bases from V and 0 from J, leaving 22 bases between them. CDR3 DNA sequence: TGTGCCATCAGTGGAGACAGAGGGGACCTTTTTAGCTCCTATAATTCACCCCTCCACTTT. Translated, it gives CAISGDRGDLFSSYNSPLHF.

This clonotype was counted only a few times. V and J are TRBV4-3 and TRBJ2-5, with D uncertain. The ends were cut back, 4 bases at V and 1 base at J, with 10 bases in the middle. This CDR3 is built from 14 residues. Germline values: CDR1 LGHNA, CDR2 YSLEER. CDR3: CASSPTNSQETQYF. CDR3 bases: TGCGCCAGCAGCCCCACTAACTCCCAAGAGACCCAGTACTTC.

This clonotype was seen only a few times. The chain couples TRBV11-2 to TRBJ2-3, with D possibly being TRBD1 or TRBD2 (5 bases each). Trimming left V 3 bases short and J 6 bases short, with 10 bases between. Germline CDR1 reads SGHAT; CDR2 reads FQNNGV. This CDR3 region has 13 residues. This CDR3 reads CASSFGTMDTQYF. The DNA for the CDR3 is TGTGCCAGCAGCTTCGGGACGATGGATACGCAGTATTTT.